This TCR beta chain comes out of a study of shared clonotypes between healthy human individuals. Overall study context: Sampling drew on donors who were a couple of women and a few men aged 18 to 49. Study outcomes and limitations: Among four donors, roughly 5% of naive CD4 clonotypes were found in common. Estimated richness values were generally larger in naive subsets than in memory subsets.

Clones were sequenced by immunoSEQ multiplex PCR, and TCRdb holds only the in-frame ones, with some missing. The profile shows over a million clones, about 96% of them singletons. The CDR3 runs 13 residues. CDR1 and CDR2 from the germline V gene are SGHTA and FQGTGA. With V trimmed by 5 bases and J by 10 bases, 5 bases remained unmatched. This clone showed up just once. The target antigen is unknown. Healthy and HIV-negative, the adult donors had no recent acute infections or vaccinations. The sample comprised naive CD4+ T cells sorted from blood. Sample subset: CD45RA+ positively selected. The source is a man aged 25-45 years in good health. This chain connects TRBV7-3 to TRBJ1-1; 12 bases line up with TRBD1. CDR3 coding DNA: TGTGCCAGCAGCGGGGACAGGGGGCGTGTAGCTTTCTTT. Encoded protein: CASSGDRGRVAFF.